This T cell receptor beta chain originates from a study of T cells in Graves' hyperthyroidism and ophthalmopathy. The wider study: Before any treatment, at initial diagnosis, peripheral blood was collected.

Together with thyroid ultrasound, orbital computed tomography, serum thyroxine and TRAb, clinical symptoms were used for diagnoses. Amplification yielded TCR beta CDR3 regions, with RNA transcripts as the source. First-round RT-PCR targeting the TCR CDR3 was performed with the HTBI primer set. TCRdb re-called the multiplex PCR reads through MiXCR, storing one row per CDR3 protein. Of approximately 400,000 distinct CDR3 sequences in the sample, 15% to 20% were seen once. CDR1 is MNHEY and CDR2 is SVGEGT in the germline V gene. This CDR3 is 16 amino acids long. Trimming removed 5 bases from V and 7 bases from J; junction bases left unmatched: 14.

This sequence was found in a woman aged 18-29 years with Graves' hyperthyroidism. This chain joins TRBV6-2 or TRBV6-3 and TRBJ1-2, with 9 bases identical to TRBD1. Sequenced input: blood. The CDR3 sequence: CASSNQEQGASVGYTF. DNA of the CDR3: TGTGCCAGCAGTAACCAGGAACAGGGGGCGTCGGTTGGCTACACCTTC.